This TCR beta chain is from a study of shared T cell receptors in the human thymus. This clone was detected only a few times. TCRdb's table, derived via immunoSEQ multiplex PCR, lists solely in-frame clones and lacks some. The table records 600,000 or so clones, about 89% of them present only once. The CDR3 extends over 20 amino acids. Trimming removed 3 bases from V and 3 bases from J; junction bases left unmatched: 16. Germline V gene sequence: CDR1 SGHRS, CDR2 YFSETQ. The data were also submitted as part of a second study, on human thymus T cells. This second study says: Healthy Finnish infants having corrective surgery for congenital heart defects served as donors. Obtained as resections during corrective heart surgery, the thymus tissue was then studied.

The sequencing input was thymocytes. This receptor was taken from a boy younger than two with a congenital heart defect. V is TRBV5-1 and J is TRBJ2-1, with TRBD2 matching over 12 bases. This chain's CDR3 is CASSSPPLAGGRVDYNEQFF. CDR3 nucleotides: TGCGCCAGCAGCTCCCCTCCTCTAGCGGGGGGGCGGGTAGACTACAATGAGCAGTTCTTC.